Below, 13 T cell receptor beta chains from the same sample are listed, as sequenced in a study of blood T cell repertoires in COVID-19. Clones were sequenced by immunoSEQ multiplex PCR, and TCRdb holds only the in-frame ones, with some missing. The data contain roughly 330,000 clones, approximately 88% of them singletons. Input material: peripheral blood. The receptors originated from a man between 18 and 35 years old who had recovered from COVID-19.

For the CDR3, the DNA is TGTGCCAGCTCACCCCAACAGGGCACCCAAGAGACCCAGTACTTC. Translating gives CASSPQQGTQETQYF. The chain has TRBV18 and TRBJ2-5; D might be TRBD1 (6 bases). This CDR3 has 15 residues. CDR1 is KGHSH and CDR2 is LQKENI in the germline V gene. The V and J ends lost 3 bases and 1 base respectively, with 12 bases between them. Together with reference TRBV18 and TRBJ2-5, the CDR3 gives the full variable domain: NAGVMQNPRHLVRRRGQEARLRCSPMKGHSHVYWYRQLPEEGLKFMVYLQKENIIDESGMPKERFSAEFPKEGPSILRIQQVVRGDSAAYFCASSPQQGTQETQYFGPGTRLLVL.

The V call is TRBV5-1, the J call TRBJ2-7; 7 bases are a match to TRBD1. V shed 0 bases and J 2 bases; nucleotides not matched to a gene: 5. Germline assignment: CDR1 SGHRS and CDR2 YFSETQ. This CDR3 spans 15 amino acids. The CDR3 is CASSLEPGGPYEQYF. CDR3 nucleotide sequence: TGCGCCAGCAGCTTGGAGCCAGGGGGACCCTACGAGCAGTACTTC.

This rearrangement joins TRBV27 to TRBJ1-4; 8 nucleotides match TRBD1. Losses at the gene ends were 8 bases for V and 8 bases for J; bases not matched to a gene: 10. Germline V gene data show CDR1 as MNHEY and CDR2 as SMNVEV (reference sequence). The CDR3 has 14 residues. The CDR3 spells CASGFTGGREKLFF. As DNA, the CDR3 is TGTGCCAGCGGATTCACAGGGGGGCGAGAAAAACTGTTTTTT.

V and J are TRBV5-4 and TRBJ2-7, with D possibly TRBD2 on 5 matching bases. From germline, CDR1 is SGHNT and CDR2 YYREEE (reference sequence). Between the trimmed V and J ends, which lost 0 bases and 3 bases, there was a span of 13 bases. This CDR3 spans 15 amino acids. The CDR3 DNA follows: TGTGCCAGCAGCTTGGCCGCGGGCCCCCTCTACGAGCAGTACTTC. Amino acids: CASSLAAGPLYEQYF.

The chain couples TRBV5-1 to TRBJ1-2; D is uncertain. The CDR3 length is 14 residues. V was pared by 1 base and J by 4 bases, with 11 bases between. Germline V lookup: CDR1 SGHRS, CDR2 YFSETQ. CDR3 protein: CASSLNAAFYGYTF. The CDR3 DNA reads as TGCGCCAGCAGCTTGAATGCGGCCTTCTATGGCTACACCTTC.

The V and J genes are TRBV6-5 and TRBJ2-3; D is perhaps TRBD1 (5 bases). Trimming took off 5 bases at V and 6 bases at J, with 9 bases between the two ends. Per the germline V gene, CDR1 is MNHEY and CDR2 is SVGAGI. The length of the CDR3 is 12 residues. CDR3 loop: CASSLKGDTQYF. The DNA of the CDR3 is TGTGCCAGCAGTCTGAAGGGGGATACGCAGTATTTT.

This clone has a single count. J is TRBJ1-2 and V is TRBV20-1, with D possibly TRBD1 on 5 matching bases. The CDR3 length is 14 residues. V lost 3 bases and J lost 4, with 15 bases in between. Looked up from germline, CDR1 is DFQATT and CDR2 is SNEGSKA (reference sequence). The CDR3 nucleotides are TGCAGTGCTAGTTTGGCAGGGATCGGCTATGGCTACACCTTC. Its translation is CSASLAGIGYGYTF.

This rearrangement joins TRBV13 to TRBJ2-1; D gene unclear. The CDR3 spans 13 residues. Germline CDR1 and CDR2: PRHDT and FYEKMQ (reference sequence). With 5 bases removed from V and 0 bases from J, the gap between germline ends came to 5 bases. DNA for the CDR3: TGTGCCAGCAGCCCTAGCTCCTACAATGAGCAGTTCTTC. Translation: CASSPSSYNEQFF. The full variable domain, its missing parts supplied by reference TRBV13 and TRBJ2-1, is AAGVIQSPRHLIKEKRETATLKCYPIPRHDTVYWYQQGPGQDPQFLISFYEKMQSDKGSIPDRFSAQQFSDYHSELNMSSLELGDSALYFCASSPSSYNEQFFGPGTRLTVL.

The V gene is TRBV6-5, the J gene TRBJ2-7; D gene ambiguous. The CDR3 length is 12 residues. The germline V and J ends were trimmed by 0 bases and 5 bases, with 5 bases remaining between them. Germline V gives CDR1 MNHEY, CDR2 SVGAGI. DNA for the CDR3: TGTGCCAGCAGTTACTCCCGCGACGAGCAGTACTTC. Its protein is CASSYSRDEQYF.

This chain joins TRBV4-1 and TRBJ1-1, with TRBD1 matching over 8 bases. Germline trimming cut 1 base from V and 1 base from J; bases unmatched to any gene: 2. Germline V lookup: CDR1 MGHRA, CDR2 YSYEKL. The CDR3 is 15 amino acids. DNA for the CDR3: TGCGCCAGCAGCCAAGGGGACAGGTCGAACACTGAAGCTTTCTTT. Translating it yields CASSQGDRSNTEAFF.

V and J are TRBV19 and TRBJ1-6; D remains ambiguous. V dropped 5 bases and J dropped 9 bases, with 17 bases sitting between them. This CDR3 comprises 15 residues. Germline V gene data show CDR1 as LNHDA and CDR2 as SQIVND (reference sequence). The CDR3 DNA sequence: TGTGCCAGTAGTTTCACGGAGAACGGGATTTCACCCCTCCACTTT. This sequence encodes CASSFTENGISPLHF.

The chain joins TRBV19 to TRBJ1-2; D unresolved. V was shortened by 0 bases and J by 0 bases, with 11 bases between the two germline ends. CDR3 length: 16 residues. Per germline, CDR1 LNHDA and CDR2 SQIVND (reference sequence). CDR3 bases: TGTGCCAGTAGTATAGATGTTTTCCAGGCTAACTATGGCTACACCTTC. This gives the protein CASSIDVFQANYGYTF.

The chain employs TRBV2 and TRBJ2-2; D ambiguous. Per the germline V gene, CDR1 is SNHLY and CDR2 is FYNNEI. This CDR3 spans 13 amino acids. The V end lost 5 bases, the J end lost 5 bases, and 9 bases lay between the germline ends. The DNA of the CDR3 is TGTGCCAGCAGTTATACAGAGACCGGGGAGCTGTTTTTT. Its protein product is CASSYTETGELFF.